Below, one T cell receptor (beta chain) is given with its context. The entry originates in a study of blood T cell repertoires in COVID-19. Across the whole study: There were acute and convalescent COVID-19 samples, and they came from the United States, Italy and Spain. Sample material is recorded as cDNA or gDNA derived from T cells, B-cell-depleted T cells, or PBMCs.

Original data processing: Using reference gene primer amplification, nucleated cell counts were estimated. Some clones are missing from TCRdb's copy, which holds only in-frame ones; the method was immunoSEQ multiplex PCR. V, J and clone size derive from that table, while D and trimming were established from the DNA sequence. The table shows a few hundred thousand clones, with 80% to 90% occurring only once. V lost 2 bases and J lost 5; bases outside the gene matches: 8. The CDR3 consists of 17 residues. CDR1 and CDR2 from the germline V gene are SGHNT and YENEEA. The TCR sequence derives from a woman between 65 and 79 years old with acute or convalescent COVID-19. The sequencing input was peripheral blood. The chain has TRBV11-3 and TRBJ2-3; 12 bases line up with TRBD1. The CDR3 reads CASSLRLGTGGGDTQYF. Here the CDR3 DNA reads TGTGCCAGCAGCTTACGACTGGGGACAGGGGGCGGAGATACGCAGTATTTT.